This T cell receptor beta chain was documented in a study of T cells in Graves' hyperthyroidism and ophthalmopathy. This clonotype showed up just a few times. Its antigen remains unidentified. Any patient presenting with uncontrolled infection, other autoimmune disease, pregnancy or lactation was left out. Study-level points and caveats: Blood also contained most expanded thyroid clonotypes above 0.001. Separation of ophthalmopathy from stable hyperthyroidism was achieved by a 13 V-J model.

V shed 2 bases and J shed 1 base, with 0 bases lying between them. Germline V CDR1 and CDR2: SGHDN, FVKESK. This CDR3 region has 13 residues. Amplification targeted TCR beta CDR3 regions from RNA transcripts. Initially, a first-round RT-PCR of the TCR CDR3 employed the HTBI primer set. In TCRdb, the multiplex PCR reads were re-called with MiXCR into one record per CDR3 protein. Among about 270,000 distinct CDR3 sequences listed, around 15% were seen once. The specimen was blood. This TCR derives from a woman aged 50 to 60 with Graves' hyperthyroidism that later progressed to Graves' ophthalmopathy. The V gene is TRBV14, the J gene TRBJ2-6; D remains unclear. CDR3 in amino acids: CASSQSGANVLTF. Written as DNA, the CDR3 is TGTGCCAGCAGCCAATCTGGGGCCAACGTCCTGACTTTC.